These T cell receptor beta chains were read from a single sample in a study of cytomegalovirus exposure and HLA in healthy donors. The data were produced by immunoSEQ multiplex PCR, yet TCRdb's version contains in-frame clones alone and is incomplete. The sample has tens of thousands of clones, approximately 63% seen once. Sequencing used PBMCs. These receptors were collected from an older woman in good health and CMV-seropositive. Each CDR3 is given with its conserved first and last residue. Each record gives: clone size, D gene, J gene, V gene, CDR3 DNA, CDR3 protein. The D gene is left open where the match is weak. Clone size, where shown, is once, few, many, or a class for clones that have expanded.

abundance: NA; d_gene: TRBD2; j_gene: TRBJ2-5; v_gene: TRBV27; CDR3nt: TGTGCCAGCAGACCCGGGACTAGCCCACTCCAAGAGACCCAGTACTTC; CDR3aa: CASRPGTSPLQETQYF
abundance: NA; d_gene: NA; j_gene: TRBJ1-1; v_gene: TRBV6-1; CDR3nt: TGTGCCAGCAGTGACTTGTCTACCCAGGGTCTTGAAGCTTTCTTT; CDR3aa: CASSDLSTQGLEAFF
abundance: NA; d_gene: NA; j_gene: TRBJ1-2; v_gene: TRBV7-2; CDR3nt: TGTGCCAGCAGCTTAGGAGCAGGGGACCTCTATGGCTACACCTTC; CDR3aa: CASSLGAGDLYGYTF
abundance: NA; d_gene: TRBD1; j_gene: TRBJ1-2; v_gene: TRBV19; CDR3nt: TGTGCCAGTAGTCCGACAGGGGCGGGATATGGCTACACCTTC; CDR3aa: CASSPTGAGYGYTF
abundance: NA; d_gene: NA; j_gene: TRBJ1-3; v_gene: TRBV5-5; CDR3nt: TGTGCCAGCAGCGGGGGGGCAGGTTTTTCCTCTGGAAACACCATATATTTT; CDR3aa: CASSGGAGFSSGNTIYF
abundance: NA; d_gene: NA; j_gene: TRBJ1-6; v_gene: TRBV30; CDR3nt: TGTGCCTGGAGTGGGGGGCGAGGAAATTCACCCCTCCACTTT; CDR3aa: CAWSGGRGNSPLHF
abundance: NA; d_gene: NA; j_gene: TRBJ1-1; v_gene: TRBV7-2; CDR3nt: TGTGCCAGCAGCTTACCTCCGGGTGAAGCTTTCTTT; CDR3aa: CASSLPPGEAFF
abundance: NA; d_gene: TRBD2; j_gene: TRBJ2-3; v_gene: TRBV5-1; CDR3nt: TGCGCCAGCAGCTCCGACGGGGGGGTTAGCACAGATACGCAGTATTTT; CDR3aa: CASSSDGGVSTDTQYF
abundance: NA; d_gene: TRBD1; j_gene: TRBJ2-7; v_gene: TRBV10-2; CDR3nt: TGCGCCAGCAGTGAGTTTGAGACAGGGGTTATTTCCTACGAGCAGTACTTC; CDR3aa: CASSEFETGVISYEQYF
abundance: NA; d_gene: TRBD1; j_gene: TRBJ1-2; v_gene: TRBV30; CDR3nt: TGTGCCGGCTCTGGGGACAGGGGGCGTTTTTATGGCTACACCTTC; CDR3aa: CAGSGDRGRFYGYTF
abundance: few; d_gene: NA; j_gene: TRBJ2-1; v_gene: TRBV2; CDR3nt: TGTGCCAGCGAGGCGTTTCATGAGCAGTTCTTC; CDR3aa: CASEAFHEQFF
abundance: NA; d_gene: NA; j_gene: TRBJ1-1; v_gene: TRBV28; CDR3nt: TGTGCCAGCAGTCTGGGGGGAGCGGGCACTGAAGCTTTCTTT; CDR3aa: CASSLGGAGTEAFF
abundance: NA; d_gene: NA; j_gene: TRBJ2-7; v_gene: TRBV11-2; CDR3nt: TGTGCCAGCAGCTTAGGAGCTGGGAGCTCCTACGAGCAGTACTTC; CDR3aa: CASSLGAGSSYEQYF
abundance: NA; d_gene: NA; j_gene: TRBJ1-1; v_gene: TRBV27; CDR3nt: TGTGCCAGCATGGCCGTGGGGCGTCCTGAAGCTTTCTTT; CDR3aa: CASMAVGRPEAFF
abundance: NA; d_gene: NA; j_gene: TRBJ2-1; v_gene: TRBV9; CDR3nt: TGTGCCAGCAGCGTAACAGCTTCACACAATGAGCAGTTCTTC; CDR3aa: CASSVTASHNEQFF
abundance: NA; d_gene: NA; j_gene: TRBJ2-5; v_gene: TRBV5-1; CDR3nt: TGCGCCAGCAGCAAATATAGCGGAGAGACCCAGTACTTC; CDR3aa: CASSKYSGETQYF